This T cell receptor (beta chain) was captured by sequencing in a study of cytomegalovirus exposure and HLA in healthy donors. Findings of the study overall: 150 or so TCR beta chains were listed as cytomegalovirus-associated. Later on, an analysis tied 15,000 or so TCR beta sequences to HLA alleles at 0.05 false discovery rate.

The PCR had 60 Vbeta and 13 Jbeta primers. Repertoires were generated with immunoSEQ multiplex PCR, while TCRdb's copy carries only in-frame clones and drops some. The profile shows over 150,000 clones, around 75% of them singletons. From germline, CDR1 is LNHDA and CDR2 SQIVND (reference sequence). The V end lost 5 bases, the J end lost 1 base, and 14 bases lay between the germline ends. This CDR3 comprises 15 residues. Comment on this clone: Its cognate antigen is unknown.

Material for sequencing was PBMCs. The TCR originated in a woman aged 25-40 years in good health and CMV-seropositive. The V and J genes are TRBV19 and TRBJ1-1; TRBD1 might be the D (6 bases). CDR3 sequence reads: CASSFPGGSNTEAFF. CDR3 bases: TGTGCCAGTAGTTTCCCGGGGGGCTCGAACACTGAAGCTTTCTTT.